These T cell receptor beta chains were read from a single sample in a study of blood T cell repertoires in COVID-19. Data came from immunoSEQ multiplex PCR; TCRdb stores just in-frame clones and leaves some out. In the table there are fewer than 300,000 clones, approximately 83% of which are singletons. Sequencing input: peripheral blood. The receptors derive from a person between 65 and 79 years old with COVID-19, enrolled during active disease. Each CDR3 is given with its conserved first and last residue. D genes are given only for firm matches. Size tells how often a clone was seen (once, few, many) or the class of an expanded clone, and some rows leave it out.

CDR3: CASSLKFTSGGAAKNIQYF; DNA: TGTGCCAGCAGCTTAAAGTTTACTAGCGGGGGGGCAGCCAAAAACATTCAGTACTTC; J: TRBJ2-4; D: TRBD2; length: 19; size: -; V: TRBV7-9
CDR3: CASSSGRHQPQHF; DNA: TGTGCCAGCAGCTCAGGGAGGCATCAGCCCCAGCATTTT; J: TRBJ1-5; D: -; length: 13; size: -; V: TRBV2
CDR3: CASSPPGSYNSPLHF; DNA: TGTGCCAGCAGCCCCCCGGGATCCTATAATTCACCCCTCCACTTT; J: TRBJ1-6; D: -; length: 15; size: few; V: TRBV9
CDR3: CSVEGEGVSTDTQYF; DNA: TGCAGCGTTGAGGGGGAGGGGGTCAGCACAGATACGCAGTATTTT; J: TRBJ2-3; D: -; length: 15; size: -; V: TRBV29-1
CDR3: CASSPRGTSTDEAFF; DNA: TGTGCCAGCAGCCCAAGGGGGACCAGCACAGATGAAGCTTTCTTT; J: TRBJ1-1; D: -; length: 15; size: -; V: TRBV7-6
CDR3: CASSLKASRTDTQYF; DNA: TGTGCCAGCAGCTTAAAAGCGAGCCGCACAGATACGCAGTATTTT; J: TRBJ2-3; D: -; length: 15; size: -; V: TRBV13
CDR3: CASSQAVGQGHKGYTF; DNA: TGCGCCAGCAGCCAAGCTGTCGGACAGGGACATAAAGGCTACACCTTC; J: TRBJ1-2; D: TRBD1; length: 16; size: -; V: TRBV4-3
CDR3: CASRPTGNLISGYTF; DNA: TGTGCCAGCAGACCCACAGGGAATTTAATCTCTGGCTACACCTTC; J: TRBJ1-2; D: -; length: 15; size: -; V: TRBV5-4
CDR3: CASSIGVGAQPQHF; DNA: TGTGCCAGCAGCATAGGGGTTGGCGCTCAGCCCCAGCATTTT; J: TRBJ1-5; D: -; length: 14; size: -; V: TRBV28
CDR3: CSAELETQYF; DNA: TGCAGTGCGGAGTTAGAGACCCAGTACTTC; J: TRBJ2-5; D: -; length: 10; size: once; V: TRBV20-1
CDR3: CSAPVNTEAFF; DNA: TGCAGTGCTCCGGTGAACACTGAAGCTTTCTTT; J: TRBJ1-1; D: -; length: 11; size: -; V: TRBV20-1
CDR3: CASSYQGNYGYTF; DNA: TGTGCCAGCAGTTACCAGGGGAACTATGGCTACACCTTC; J: TRBJ1-2; D: -; length: 13; size: -; V: TRBV6-2/TRBV6-3
CDR3: CASRYIPTAGQGVTDTQYF; DNA: TGTGCCAGCCGTTACATCCCAACGGCGGGACAGGGGGTGACAGATACGCAGTATTTT; J: TRBJ2-3; D: -; length: 19; size: -; V: TRBV21-1
CDR3: CASSLTGLTRNTGELFF; DNA: TGTGCCAGCAGCTTAACGGGACTAACCAGGAACACCGGGGAGCTGTTTTTT; J: TRBJ2-2; D: TRBD2; length: 17; size: -; V: TRBV7-2
CDR3: CASSPPSRAAFF; DNA: TGTGCCAGCAGTCCCCCGTCCCGAGCAGCTTTCTTT; J: TRBJ1-1; D: -; length: 12; size: few; V: TRBV6-2/TRBV6-3
CDR3: CASRPPGQGETQYF; DNA: TGTGCCTCCCGCCCCCCGGGACAGGGTGAGACCCAGTACTTC; J: TRBJ2-5; D: TRBD1; length: 14; size: once; V: TRBV10-3
CDR3: CASSGTSGGTGELFF; DNA: TGTGCCAGCAGCGGGACTAGCGGGGGCACCGGGGAGCTGTTTTTT; J: TRBJ2-2; D: TRBD2; length: 15; size: -; V: TRBV11-3
CDR3: CSAHQGYEQYF; DNA: TGCAGCGCCCATCAGGGGTACGAGCAGTACTTC; J: TRBJ2-7; D: -; length: 11; size: -; V: TRBV29-1
CDR3: CASSYSVSGQGSGYTF; DNA: TGTGCCAGCAGTTACTCGGTGTCGGGACAGGGTAGTGGCTACACCTTC; J: TRBJ1-2; D: TRBD1; length: 16; size: -; V: TRBV6-5
CDR3: CASSQRGRGWDRSGSYNEQFF; DNA: TGCGCCAGCAGCCAAAGAGGGAGGGGCTGGGACCGCTCCGGCTCCTACAATGAGCAGTTCTTC; J: TRBJ2-1; D: TRBD2; length: 21; size: -; V: TRBV4-1
CDR3: CASSLERMENGRGKAFF; DNA: TGTGCCAGCAGCTTAGAAAGAATGGAGAACGGGAGGGGGAAAGCTTTCTTT; J: TRBJ1-1; D: -; length: 17; size: -; V: TRBV11-2
CDR3: CASSDTYVWAF; DNA: TGTGCCAGCAGCGACACCTACGTGTGGGCTTTC; J: TRBJ1-2; D: -; length: 11; size: once; V: TRBV2